Below are 16 T cell receptor beta chains sequenced from a single sample in a study of T cell repertoires in cytomegalovirus infection. TCRdb used MiXCR to reprocess the reads, holding one entry per CDR3 protein. The sample has a few hundred thousand distinct CDR3 sequences, approximately 40% seen once. These receptors have no identified antigens. The sample here was cultured PBMCs, taken from culture after CMV antigen stimulation. These receptors were taken from a human donor in good health (CMV status not recorded). Some clones in this sample may be carry-over from other donors' samples.

V gene TRBV12-5 combines with J gene TRBJ2-5; D is tentatively TRBD1 or TRBD2 (5 bases each). The CDR3 length is 13 residues. The germline gives CDR1 LGHNT, CDR2 FRNRAP. Trimming took 7 bases from V and 4 from J, leaving 13 bases between them. The CDR3 here is CASVRGRGETQYF. The CDR3 DNA reads as TGTGCTAGTGTTCGGGGCCGGGGAGAGACCCAGTACTTC. The full variable domain, rest sourced from reference TRBV12-5 and TRBJ2-5, is DARVTQTPRHKVTEMGQEVTMRCQPILGHNTVFWYRQTMMQGLELLAYFRNRAPLDDSGMPKDRFSAEMPDATLATLKIQPSEPRDSAVYFCASVRGRGETQYFGPGTRLLVL.

This clonotype was seen only a few times. V is TRBV5-4 and J is TRBJ2-7; D is unresolved. The ends were cut back, 6 bases at V and 2 bases at J, with 21 bases in the middle. The germline gives CDR1 SGHNT, CDR2 YYREEE (reference sequence). The CDR3 spans 16 residues. The CDR3, as DNA: TGTGCCAGCACCGCAGGCAGCAATCCCGGGCCCTACGAGCAGTACTTC. This codes for CASTAGSNPGPYEQYF. Filled out from reference TRBV5-4 and TRBJ2-7, the complete variable domain reads ETGVTQSPTHLIKTRGQQVTLRCSSQSGHNTVSWYQQALGQGPQFIFQYYREEENGRGNFPPRFSGLQFPNYSSELNVNALELDDSALYLCASTAGSNPGPYEQYFGPGTRLTVT.

This clonotype came up once. The chain couples TRBV5-1 to TRBJ2-7; D remains unclear. V lost 0 bases and J lost 2, with 9 bases in between. The CDR3 runs to 14 residues. Looked up from germline, CDR1 is SGHRS and CDR2 is YFSETQ. CDR3: CASSLDGRTYEQYF. Here the CDR3 DNA reads TGCGCCAGCAGCTTGGACGGCAGAACCTACGAGCAGTACTTC.

DNA for the CDR3: TGTGCCAGCATCCCCATAATCGGGACACCGTACACCTTC. This translates into CASIPIIGTPYTF. The chain couples TRBV6-6 to TRBJ1-2, with D possibly TRBD1 on 6 matching bases. Germline V gene data show CDR1 as MNHNY and CDR2 as SVGAGI (reference sequence). V was clipped by 7 bases and J by 11 bases, with 20 bases between them. The CDR3 extends over 13 amino acids.

This clonotype was found once. The chain combines TRBV10-3 with TRBJ1-1; D is perhaps TRBD1 (6 bases). Trimming cost V 0 bases and J 3 bases, with 11 bases left between them. This CDR3 is built from 15 residues. Germline assignment: CDR1 ENHRY and CDR2 SYGVKD. This chain's CDR3 is CAISESKGGYTEAFF. CDR3 in DNA: TGTGCCATCAGTGAGTCGAAGGGGGGCTACACTGAAGCTTTCTTT.

This chain connects TRBV4-1 to TRBJ2-7, with TRBD2 identical over 9 bases. The CDR3 runs to 14 residues. The trim removed 6 bases at V and 2 bases at J, leaving 5 bases unmatched. Looked up from germline, CDR1 is MGHRA and CDR2 is YSYEKL. The CDR3 sequence is CASSSSGTPYEQYF. CDR3 in DNA: TGCGCCAGCAGTTCTAGCGGGACACCCTACGAGCAGTACTTC.

This clonotype occurred many times. The J gene is TRBJ1-5, the V gene TRBV7-2, with a weak D call TRBD1 (6 bases). Germline V gene data show CDR1 as SGHTA and CDR2 as FQGNSA. The length of the CDR3 is 16 residues. Trimming took off 2 bases at V and 3 bases at J, with 14 bases between the two ends. CDR3 protein: CASSLQGGGNNQPQHF. CDR3 nucleotide sequence: TGTGCCAGCAGCTTACAGGGAGGGGGGAACAATCAGCCCCAGCATTTT.

This clonotype was seen repeatedly, ten times or more. The rearrangement joins TRBV7-2 to TRBJ2-3; D is perhaps TRBD1 or TRBD2 (5 bases each). The CDR3 has 13 residues. Trimming cost V 7 bases and J 2 bases, with 10 bases left between them. Germline loops: CDR1 SGHTA, CDR2 FQGNSA. For the CDR3, the DNA is TGTGCCAGCACCTGGGACGCCACAGATACGCAGTATTTT. As protein: CASTWDATDTQYF.

The chain links TRBV6-2 or TRBV6-3 to TRBJ2-3; perhaps TRBD1 as D (7 bases). This CDR3 contains 16 residues. Trimming stripped 8 bases from V and 5 bases from J, with 23 bases between. CDR1 is MNHEY, CDR2 SVGEGT, per germline. The CDR3 protein is CASSSGGLSAGDTQYF. CDR3 in DNA: TGTGCCAGCTCCTCAGGGGGACTCTCCGCCGGAGATACGCAGTATTTT.

The CDR3 sequence is CASRLSGAGTDTQYF. CDR3 bases: TGTGCCAGCAGGCTTTCGGGGGCTGGAACAGATACGCAGTATTTT. The J gene is TRBJ2-3, the V gene TRBV27; TRBD1 or TRBD2 may be the D gene (6 bases each). Trimming stripped 6 bases from V and 3 bases from J, with 16 bases between. CDR1 and CDR2 from the germline V gene are MNHEY and SMNVEV (reference sequence). The CDR3 is 15 amino acids.

This clonotype was counted many times. The V call is TRBV7-2, the J call TRBJ2-7; D gene ambiguous. V was trimmed by 2 bases and J by 0 bases, leaving 8 bases between them. Germline-derived CDR1 and CDR2 are SGHTA and FQGNSA. The CDR3 is 14 amino acids. The CDR3 loop reads CASSLTAASYEQYF. DNA for the CDR3: TGTGCCAGCAGCTTAACGGCGGCCTCCTACGAGCAGTACTTC.

The V call is TRBV6-6, the J call TRBJ2-3, with 11 bases aligning to TRBD2. The V gene end was trimmed by 7 bases and the J gene end by 3 bases; junction bases not matched to a gene: 6. The CDR3 totals 15 residues. Germline lookup yields CDR1 MNHNY and CDR2 SVGAGI (reference sequence). This CDR3 is CASNLIAGGTDTQYF. In DNA, the CDR3 is TGTGCCAGCAACCTTATAGCGGGAGGGACAGATACGCAGTATTTT.

The rearrangement joins TRBV6-2 or TRBV6-3 to TRBJ2-7, with 8 positions matching TRBD2. Per germline, CDR1 MNHEY and CDR2 SVGEGT. The V and J ends lost 4 bases and 3 bases, in that order; junction bases with no gene match: 11. The CDR3 sequence is 16 residues long. The CDR3 coding sequence is TGTGCCAGCAGTTCCCCCCGGGCGGGAGGCCTCTACGAGCAGTACTTC. As protein: CASSSPRAGGLYEQYF.

This clonotype has just a few counts. The chain carries TRBV6-1 and TRBJ1-4, with TRBD1 matching 9 bases. The CDR3 has 14 residues. Trimming cost V 8 bases and J 8 bases; bases outside gene matches: 9. Germline V gene lookup returns CDR1 MNHNS and CDR2 SASEGT. The CDR3 loop is CASGENRGPEKLFF. The CDR3 nucleotides are TGTGCCAGCGGGGAGAACAGGGGGCCGGAAAAACTGTTTTTT.

This clonotype was counted many times. CDR3 in amino acids: CASSFGGGRGDQPQHF. The CDR3 bases are TGTGCCAGCAGCTTCGGCGGGGGGCGGGGGGATCAGCCCCAGCATTTT. The V gene is TRBV7-6, the J gene TRBJ1-5, with D perhaps matching TRBD1 (6 bases). Germline lookup yields CDR1 SGHVS and CDR2 FNYEAQ. The CDR3 loop spans 16 amino acids. Trimming shortened V by 3 bases and J by 5 bases, and 17 bases separated the two germline ends.

This clonotype appeared a few times. This CDR3 is CASSLGEADTQYF. Written as DNA, the CDR3 is TGTGCCAGCAGTTTGGGCGAAGCAGATACGCAGTATTTT. The rearrangement uses TRBV28 and TRBJ2-3; D gene unclear. This CDR3 is built from 13 residues. Germline V CDR1 and CDR2: MDHEN, SYDVKM. V lost 3 bases and J 4 bases, leaving 8 bases between the germline ends. Looking up the rest from reference TRBV28 and TRBJ2-3 gives the full variable domain: DVKVTQSSRYLVKRTGEKVFLECVQDMDHENMFWYRQDPGLGLRLIYFSYDVKMKEKGDIPEGYSVSREKKERFSLILESASTNQTSMYLCASSLGEADTQYFGPGTRLTVL.